Listed below are T cell receptor beta chains from one sample, sequenced in a study of cytomegalovirus exposure and HLA in healthy donors. The method was immunoSEQ multiplex PCR; TCRdb's version includes in-frame clones alone and lacks a portion of them. The table has about 180,000 clones, around three quarters seen once. The sample consisted of PBMCs. These TCRs come from a woman aged 25 to 45 in good health and CMV-seronegative. CDR3s include the opening cysteine and the closing phenylalanine or tryptophan. D genes are given only for firm matches. Some rows mark clone size as missing; the rest say once, few, many or name a class of expanded clone.

V gene,clone size,J gene,D gene,CDR3 protein,CDR3 DNA
TRBV7-3,NA,TRBJ1-1,NA,CASSLIGGEPGEAFF,TGTGCCAGCAGCTTAATAGGAGGGGAGCCTGGAGAAGCTTTCTTT
TRBV29-1,few,TRBJ2-7,TRBD1,CSVGGGTGADEQYF,TGCAGCGTCGGGGGCGGGACAGGGGCAGACGAGCAGTACTTC
TRBV6-1,NA,TRBJ1-2,TRBD1,CASSGGQGANYGYTF,TGTGCCAGCAGTGGTGGACAGGGAGCTAACTATGGCTACACCTTC
TRBV10-1,NA,TRBJ1-6,TRBD1,CASSYGTVRNNSPLHF,TGCGCCAGCAGCTACGGGACAGTCAGAAATAATTCACCCCTCCACTTT
TRBV25-1,NA,TRBJ1-1,TRBD1,CASSDDRGRTVAFF,TGTGCCAGCAGTGACGACAGGGGGCGAACGGTGGCTTTCTTT
TRBV6-1,few,TRBJ1-3,NA,CASSEQASGNTIYF,TGTGCCAGCAGTGAACAGGCCTCTGGAAACACCATATATTTT
TRBV5-1,NA,TRBJ1-5,NA,CASSFGAGDQPQHF,TGCGCCAGCAGCTTTGGCGCAGGGGACCAGCCCCAGCATTTT
TRBV4-3,NA,TRBJ1-3,NA,CASSRGLNSGNTIYF,TGCGCCAGCAGCCGAGGACTGAACTCTGGAAACACCATATATTTT
TRBV4-3,NA,TRBJ1-1,NA,CASSQDNRETEAFF,TGCGCCAGCAGCCAAGATAACAGGGAAACTGAAGCTTTCTTT
TRBV6-1,few,TRBJ1-1,NA,CASRNRVGHTEAFF,TGTGCCAGCAGAAACAGGGTGGGACACACTGAAGCTTTCTTT
TRBV18,NA,TRBJ1-4,TRBD1,CASSLPAGGEKLFF,TGTGCCAGCTCCCTCCCAGCAGGGGGGGAAAAACTGTTTTTT
TRBV4-2,NA,TRBJ1-2,TRBD1,CASKDQGAGGYTF,TGTGCCAGCAAAGATCAGGGGGCAGGCGGCTACACCTTC
TRBV5-4,NA,TRBJ2-2,TRBD1,CASSPGTGGRTGELFF,TGTGCCAGCAGCCCGGGGACAGGGGGTAGGACCGGGGAGCTGTTTTTT
TRBV9,NA,TRBJ1-1,TRBD1,CASSASTGMNTEAFF,TGTGCCAGCAGCGCTTCGACAGGGATGAACACTGAAGCTTTCTTT
TRBV6-5,NA,TRBJ2-7,NA,CASRIDYSSYEQYF,TGTGCCAGCAGAATCGACTACAGCTCCTACGAGCAGTACTTC
TRBV6-4,NA,TRBJ1-6,NA,CASSDEVHSPLHF,TGTGCCAGCAGTGATGAGGTACATTCACCCCTCCACTTT
TRBV19,few,TRBJ2-5,TRBD1,CASRQTGGGETQYF,TGTGCCAGTAGGCAAACAGGGGGTGGGGAGACCCAGTACTTC
TRBV5-1,NA,TRBJ1-1,NA,CASSNRDGDTEAFF,TGCGCCAGCAGCAACAGGGATGGTGACACTGAAGCTTTCTTT
TRBV15,NA,TRBJ2-5,NA,CATSGLTQETQYF,TGTGCCACCAGCGGGTTGACTCAAGAGACCCAGTACTTC
TRBV7-8,NA,TRBJ2-7,TRBD1,CASSLGQGGPYEQYF,TGTGCCAGCAGTTTAGGACAGGGGGGGCCCTACGAGCAGTACTTC
TRBV5-1,NA,TRBJ2-3,TRBD2,CASKGLAGTDTQYF,TGCGCCAGCAAGGGACTAGCGGGAACAGATACGCAGTATTTT
TRBV19,NA,TRBJ1-6,TRBD1,CASSPLQGAQGNSPLHF,TGTGCCAGTAGTCCTCTACAGGGGGCGCAAGGAAATTCACCCCTCCACTTT
TRBV9,NA,TRBJ2-5,TRBD2,CASSETILAGAETQYF,TGTGCCAGCAGCGAGACCATACTAGCGGGGGCGGAGACCCAGTACTTC
TRBV14,NA,TRBJ1-4,TRBD1,CASSQEPTGYRTNEKLFF,TGTGCCAGCAGCCAAGAACCGACAGGGTACAGGACTAATGAAAAACTGTTTTTT
TRBV4-2,NA,TRBJ2-4,NA,CASSQGSRMLAKNIQYF,TGTGCCAGCAGCCAAGGATCGCGGATGCTAGCCAAAAACATTCAGTACTTC
TRBV6-7,few,TRBJ2-4,NA,CASSYSPLLRAKNIQYF,TGTGCCAGCAGTTACTCCCCCCTTCTGAGAGCCAAAAACATTCAGTACTTC
TRBV4-3,NA,TRBJ1-1,NA,CASSQALLGRGSRAFF,TGCGCCAGCAGCCAAGCACTCCTTGGACGGGGGAGTCGAGCTTTCTTT
TRBV5-6,NA,TRBJ2-1,NA,CASSLGAEQFF,TGTGCCAGCAGCTTGGGGGCCGAGCAGTTCTTC
TRBV30,once,TRBJ1-1,TRBD1,CAWGGRGATRNTEAFF,TGTGCCTGGGGAGGCAGGGGGGCGACGAGGAACACTGAAGCTTTCTTT